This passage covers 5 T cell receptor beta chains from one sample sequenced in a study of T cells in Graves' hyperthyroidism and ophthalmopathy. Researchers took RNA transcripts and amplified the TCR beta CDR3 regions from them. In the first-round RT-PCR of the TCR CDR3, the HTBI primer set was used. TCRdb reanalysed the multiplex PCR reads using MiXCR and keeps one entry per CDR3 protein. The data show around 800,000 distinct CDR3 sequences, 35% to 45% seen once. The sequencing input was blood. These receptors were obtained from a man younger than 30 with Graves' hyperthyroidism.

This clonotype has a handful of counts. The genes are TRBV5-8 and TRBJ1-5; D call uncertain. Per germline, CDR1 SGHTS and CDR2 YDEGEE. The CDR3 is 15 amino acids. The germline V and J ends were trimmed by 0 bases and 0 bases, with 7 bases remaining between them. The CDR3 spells CASSLESYSNQPQHF. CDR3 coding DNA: TGTGCCAGCAGCTTGGAGTCCTATAGCAATCAGCCCCAGCATTTT.

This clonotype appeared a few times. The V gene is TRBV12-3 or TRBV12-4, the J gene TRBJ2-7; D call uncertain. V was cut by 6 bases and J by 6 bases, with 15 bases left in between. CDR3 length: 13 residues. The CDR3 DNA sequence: TGTGCCAGCAGCAATGGAGTAGTAAGCGAGCAGTACTTC. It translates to CASSNGVVSEQYF.

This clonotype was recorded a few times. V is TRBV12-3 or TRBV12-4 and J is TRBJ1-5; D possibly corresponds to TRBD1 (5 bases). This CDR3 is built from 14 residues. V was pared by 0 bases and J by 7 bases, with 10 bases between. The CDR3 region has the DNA TGTGCCAGCAGTTTAGCATCAGGGTACCAGCCCCAGCATTTT. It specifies CASSLASGYQPQHF.

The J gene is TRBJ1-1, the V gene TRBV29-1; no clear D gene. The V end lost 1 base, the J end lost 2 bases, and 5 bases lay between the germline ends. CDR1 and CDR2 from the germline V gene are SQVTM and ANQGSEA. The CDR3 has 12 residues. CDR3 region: CSVEGSNTEAFF. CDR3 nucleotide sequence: TGCAGCGTTGAAGGGTCAAACACTGAAGCTTTCTTT.

CDR3 sequence: CASSAVQGRVYGYTF. The CDR3, as DNA: TGTGCCAGCAGTGCCGTACAGGGTCGCGTCTATGGCTACACCTTC. The J gene is TRBJ1-2, the V gene TRBV25-1, with D tentatively TRBD1 (6 bases). V lost 4 bases and J lost 4, with 16 bases in between. The V gene's germline CDR1 is MGHDK and CDR2 SYGVNS. This CDR3 comprises 15 residues.